Listed below are T cell receptor beta chains from one sample, sequenced in a study of T cells in Graves' hyperthyroidism and ophthalmopathy. In TCRdb, the multiplex PCR reads were re-called with MiXCR into one record per CDR3 protein. The table includes some 360,000 distinct CDR3 sequences, about 15% detected once. Sequenced sample: blood. Receptors were obtained from a woman aged 55-70 years with Graves' hyperthyroidism. CDR3s include the opening cysteine and the closing phenylalanine or tryptophan.

TRBV29-1	TRBJ1-5	CSVWSGVGDQPQHF
TRBV30	TRBJ1-1	CASRDRESGTEAFF
TRBV27	TRBJ2-1	CASSLSYTAIAGEANEQFF
TRBV5-1	TRBJ2-7	CASSSGTGGQEQYF
TRBV10-3	TRBJ2-1	CAVSAHGQTSGLSYNEQFF
TRBV19	TRBJ2-7	CASSIWAASSYEQYF
TRBV19	TRBJ2-3	CASSETLTDTQYF
TRBV5-8	TRBJ2-2	CASSATNTGELFF
TRBV6-1	TRBJ2-7	CASRRSSAEQYF
TRBV7-9	TRBJ2-2	CASSFLNRENTGELFF
TRBV6-2/TRBV6-3	TRBJ2-1	CASSTGTAGNSYNEQFF
TRBV2	TRBJ2-5	CASRKDRYQETQYF
TRBV9	TRBJ1-5	CASSERWGNRDCHQPQHF
TRBV11-2	TRBJ2-4	CASSPGPSRSSRAKNIQYF
TRBV4-2	TRBJ2-3	CASSQEIAMSTDTQYF
TRBV18	TRBJ1-2	CASSPDRGGYGYTF
TRBV20-1	TRBJ2-7	CSASPTGDEQYF
TRBV3-1	TRBJ2-3	CASSPLAGATDTQYF
TRBV19	TRBJ2-1	CASAAVGGAYNEQFF
TRBV29-1	TRBJ1-5	CSVASGNNQPQHF
TRBV12-3/TRBV12-4	TRBJ1-1	CASRSGTQYTEAFF
TRBV10-3	TRBJ2-1	CAIRDGQANNEQFF
TRBV19	TRBJ1-2	CASNRGSGYGYTF
TRBV7-8	TRBJ2-5	CASSLIRAGGYETQYF
TRBV10-3	TRBJ2-7	CAISDPASGTYEQYF
TRBV11-2	TRBJ2-1	CASSLGFFRQGKRNEQFF
TRBV6-1	TRBJ2-5	CASSPGGGRRSDF
TRBV12-3/TRBV12-4	TRBJ1-5	CASSYDDRGVSNQPQHF
TRBV15	TRBJ2-1	CATSSPPGQENNEQFF
TRBV27	TRBJ2-5	CASRGGSETQYF
TRBV6-1	TRBJ1-1	CASRGTYTEAFF
TRBV24-1	TRBJ1-5	CATSSRAGGQPQHF
TRBV12-3/TRBV12-4	TRBJ2-1	CASRGTSGSYSYNEQFF
TRBV7-9	TRBJ1-2	CATARSSYTNYGYTF
TRBV30	TRBJ1-1	CAWRAPGAEAFF
TRBV4-2	TRBJ2-7	CASSQEGRGPTYERYF
TRBV2	TRBJ2-1	CAGGSYTYNEQFF
TRBV20-1	TRBJ1-4	CSARDRASGAVGQKLFF
TRBV24-1	TRBJ1-1	CATSDRDSTEAFF
TRBV7-9	TRBJ2-1	CASSPNPGLAGEAEQFF
TRBV12-3/TRBV12-4	TRBJ2-7	CASSLGVDGSYEQYF
TRBV12-3/TRBV12-4	TRBJ2-7	CASLRGLTWEQYF
TRBV30	TRBJ1-2	CAWSAVSYYGYTF
TRBV7-2	TRBJ2-3	CASSPGWNTQYF
TRBV18	TRBJ2-3	CASSPQAANTDTQYF
TRBV11-2	TRBJ1-1	CASSFPGSTEAFF
TRBV7-2	TRBJ2-7	CASSFVQIYEQYF
TRBV7-2	TRBJ2-3	CASSPRGAADTQYF
TRBV20-1	TRBJ2-5	CSARRGGGGSIRETQYF
TRBV11-2	TRBJ2-2	CASSHGGVAGTGELFF
TRBV28	TRBJ1-3	CASSTQANGNTIYF
TRBV6-5	TRBJ1-3	CASISTRQGLSGNTIYF
TRBV28	TRBJ2-5	CASSLGGGRGETQYF
TRBV9	TRBJ2-7	CASSVEGGGGYEQYF
TRBV3-1	TRBJ2-5	CASSLRTGETQYF